What follows describes a single T cell receptor beta chain. These data belong to a study of blood T cell repertoires in COVID-19. This CDR3 has 14 amino acids. From germline, CDR1 is SGHVS and CDR2 FQNEAQ. Trimming took 8 bases from V and 3 from J, leaving 14 bases between them. Assay: immunoSEQ multiplex PCR; the TCRdb copy retains only in-frame clones and omits some. Here the sample spans about 260,000 clones, around nine tenths being singletons. Sequences were obtained from peripheral blood. The sequence came from a man in his thirties or forties with active or convalescent COVID-19. The chain links TRBV7-8 to TRBJ1-5; the D is unclear. The DNA of the CDR3 is TGTGCCAGCTCTATAGACACCTCCAATCAGCCCCAGCATTTT. Its translation: CASSIDTSNQPQHF.